This entry lists 19 T cell receptor beta chains sequenced from one sample in a study of cytotoxic CD8 clonotypes in ibrutinib-treated CLL. Libraries were prepared by immunoSEQ multiplex PCR; TCRdb keeps only in-frame clonotypes and omits some of them. The sample records around 140,000 clones, approximately 80% being singletons. The starting material was PBMCs, obtained after 12 months of ibrutinib treatment. The receptors were gathered from a human donor with chronic lymphocytic leukemia.

This chain joins TRBV11-2 and TRBJ2-5, with TRBD2 identical over 13 bases. J lost 1 base, V lost 3 bases, and 5 bases had no gene match. CDR3 length equals 17 residues. Germline assignment: CDR1 SGHAT and CDR2 FQNNGV. In DNA form, the CDR3 reads TGTGCCAGCAGCTTCGGCGGGACTAGCGGGGTCCAAGAGACCCAGTACTTC. Translation: CASSFGGTSGVQETQYF.

This clone was seen just once. V gene TRBV28 combines with J gene TRBJ1-2; the D is unclear. CDR1 is MDHEN, CDR2 SYDVKM, per germline. The V end was cut by 3 bases, the J end by 5 bases, with 13 bases between. The CDR3 is 14 residues long. The CDR3 protein is CASSLLEVGYGYTF. CDR3 DNA sequence: TGTGCCAGCAGTTTGCTGGAGGTGGGGTATGGCTACACCTTC.

This clone came up once. V is TRBV7-2 and J is TRBJ2-7; TRBD1 might be the D (6 bases). This CDR3 has 14 amino acids. V dropped 5 bases and J dropped 0 bases, with 11 bases sitting between them. CDR1 SGHTA and CDR2 FQGNSA come from the germline V gene. The CDR3 nucleotides read TGTGCCAGCAGCCCCGGACAGCTCTCCTACGAGCAGTACTTC. Amino acids: CASSPGQLSYEQYF. Full variable domain (outside the CDR3, taken from reference TRBV7-2 and TRBJ2-7): GAGVSQSPSNKVTEKGKDVELRCDPISGHTALYWYRQSLGQGLEFLIYFQGNSAPDKSGLPSDRFSAERTGGSVSTLTIQRTQQEDSAVYLCASSPGQLSYEQYFGPGTRLTVT.

The chain uses TRBV5-8 and TRBJ2-1; D may be TRBD1 (5 bases). The V and J ends lost 0 bases and 7 bases respectively, with 8 bases between them. The germline gives CDR1 SGHTS, CDR2 YDEGEE. There are 13 residues in the CDR3. Here the CDR3 DNA reads TGTGCCAGCAGCTTGGGGGGCGAGAATGAGCAGTTCTTC. Its protein is CASSLGGENEQFF.

The chain combines TRBV5-3 with TRBJ2-5; D may match TRBD1 or TRBD2 (5 bases each). TRBV5-3 is labeled an ORF, and its function is uncertain. The CDR3 spans 13 residues. The germline V and J ends were trimmed by 4 bases and 7 bases, with 14 bases remaining between them. The DNA for the CDR3 is TGTGCCAGAAGCGTGGGCCTGGGGGTGACCCAGTACTTC. Residues: CARSVGLGVTQYF.

Only a few counts were recorded for this clone. The chain has TRBV9 and TRBJ1-3; maybe TRBD1 (5 bases). Deletions cut 3 bases from V and 2 bases from J, with 12 bases between. CDR3 length: 15 amino acids. CDR1 is SGDLS, CDR2 YYNGEE, per germline. CDR3 nucleotides: TGTGCCAGCAGCGGACCAGGGACGGCTGGAAACACCATATATTTT. The encoded protein is CASSGPGTAGNTIYF.

V usage is TRBV7-2 and J usage is TRBJ1-2, with 7 bases identical to TRBD1. This CDR3 spans 13 amino acids. V shed 5 bases and J 4 bases; nucleotides not matched to a gene: 4. Germline V gene sequence: CDR1 SGHTA, CDR2 FQGNSA. CDR3 DNA sequence: TGTGCCAGCAGCCAGGGGGGCCTCTATGGCTACACCTTC. Translation gives CASSQGGLYGYTF. The full variable domain, with the rest looked up from reference TRBV7-2 and TRBJ1-2, is GAGVSQSPSNKVTEKGKDVELRCDPISGHTALYWYRQSLGQGLEFLIYFQGNSAPDKSGLPSDRFSAERTGGSVSTLTIQRTQQEDSAVYLCASSQGGLYGYTFGSGTRLTVV.

This clone occurred many times. The chain couples TRBV7-2 to TRBJ2-2; D is uncertain. From germline, CDR1 is SGHTA and CDR2 FQGNSA. With 2 bases removed from V and 8 bases from J, the gap between germline ends came to 12 bases. The CDR3 covers 14 residues. The CDR3 bases are TGTGCCAGCAGCTTAACTGGGGTTCCGGGGGAGCTGTTTTTT. Translating gives CASSLTGVPGELFF.

The genes are TRBV7-9 and TRBJ1-4; 8 bases are a match to TRBD1. The CDR3 covers 15 residues. The V and J ends lost 2 bases and 5 bases, in that order; junction bases with no gene match: 4. Per the germline V gene, CDR1 is SEHNR and CDR2 is FQNEAQ (reference sequence). The CDR3 protein is CASSLTGGMNEKLFF. The CDR3 nucleotides read TGTGCCAGCAGCTTAACAGGGGGTATGAATGAAAAACTGTTTTTT.

This chain connects TRBV7-2 to TRBJ2-5; no clear D. Trimming cost V 1 base and J 5 bases, with 8 bases left between them. The length of the CDR3 is 13 residues. Germline V CDR1 and CDR2: SGHTA, FQGNSA. CDR3 region: CASSLGVGETQYF. Written as DNA, the CDR3 is TGTGCCAGCAGCTTAGGTGTAGGCGAGACCCAGTACTTC.

The chain is built from TRBV9 and TRBJ2-6, with D hard to call. The V end lost 0 bases, the J end lost 4 bases, and 8 bases lay between the germline ends. The CDR3 has 15 residues. Germline V gene sequence: CDR1 SGDLS, CDR2 YYNGEE. The CDR3: CASSVEGTGANVLTF. CDR3 nucleotide sequence: TGTGCCAGCAGCGTAGAAGGTACCGGGGCCAACGTCCTGACTTTC.

This chain links TRBV15 with TRBJ2-7; TRBD2 aligns across 10 bases. CDR1 is LNHNV, CDR2 YYDKDF, per germline (reference sequence). The CDR3 consists of 16 residues. Germline trimming cut 0 bases from V and 4 bases from J; bases unmatched to any gene: 6. CDR3 in amino acids: CATSRDEGLANYEQYF. CDR3 bases: TGTGCCACCAGCAGAGATGAGGGACTAGCGAATTACGAGCAGTACTTC. The variable domain in full, with the rest retrieved from reference TRBV15 and TRBJ2-7, is DAMVIQNPRYQVTQFGKPVTLSCSQTLNHNVMYWYQQKSSQAPKLLFHYYDKDFNNEADTPDNFQSRRPNTSFCFLDIRSPGLGDTAMYLCATSRDEGLANYEQYFGPGTRLTVT.

The table lists this clone with a few counts. The chain uses TRBV5-1 and TRBJ2-2; D is unclear. Germline CDR1 SGHRS, CDR2 YFSETQ. The V and J ends lost 1 base and 7 bases respectively, with 5 bases between them. CDR3 length: 12 amino acids. CDR3 nucleotide sequence: TGCGCCAGCAGCTTGATAGGCGGGGAGCTGTTTTTT. Residues: CASSLIGGELFF.

This clone was seen a single time. The chain is built from TRBV4-1 and TRBJ1-2, with 7 bases lining up with TRBD1. CDR1 and CDR2 from the germline V gene are MGHRA and YSYEKL. The J segment lost 7 bases and the V segment lost 4 bases, leaving 9 bases of the junction unmatched. This CDR3 has 14 residues. The CDR3 DNA reads as TGCGCCAGCAGCCCCTGGGACAGCGCTGGTGGCTACACCTTC. Residues: CASSPWDSAGGYTF.

The rearrangement joins TRBV7-9 to TRBJ2-1, with D perhaps being TRBD1 or TRBD2 (6 bases each). V lost 1 base and J 7 bases, leaving 17 bases between the germline ends. CDR1 and CDR2 (germline): SEHNR, FQNEAQ (reference sequence). This CDR3 has 16 residues. The CDR3 spells CASSLDGGEVNNEQFF. Written as DNA, the CDR3 is TGTGCCAGCAGCTTAGACGGGGGCGAAGTTAATAATGAGCAGTTCTTC.

J is TRBJ1-4 and V is TRBV4-2, with a weak D call TRBD1 (5 bases). Germline lookup yields CDR1 LGHNA and CDR2 YNFKEQ. The CDR3 is 14 amino acids. V gave up 1 base and J gave up 4 bases, with 7 bases separating them. The DNA for the CDR3 is TGTGCCAGCAGCCAAGGGGGGGGTAATGAAAAACTGTTTTTT. This codes for CASSQGGGNEKLFF.

The chain has TRBV12-5 and TRBJ2-3; no clear D gene. Germline lookup yields CDR1 LGHNT and CDR2 FRNRAP. The CDR3 extends over 17 amino acids. Trimming took 0 bases from V and 0 from J, leaving 13 bases between them. The CDR3 spells CASGLVPTAQSTDTQYF. DNA for the CDR3: TGTGCTAGTGGTTTGGTACCAACTGCGCAAAGCACAGATACGCAGTATTTT.

The chain is built from TRBV7-8 and TRBJ1-4; no clear D. Germline CDR1 reads SGHVS; CDR2 reads FQNEAQ. This CDR3 is built from 16 residues. V was trimmed by 1 base and J by 0 bases, leaving 9 bases between them. The CDR3 is CASSLEFGATNEKLFF. CDR3 coding DNA: TGTGCCAGCAGCTTAGAGTTCGGAGCAACTAATGAAAAACTGTTTTTT. The full variable domain, completed using reference TRBV7-8 and TRBJ1-4, is GAGVSQSPRYKVAKRGQDVALRCDPISGHVSLFWYQQALGQGPEFLTYFQNEAQLDKSGLPSDRFFAERPEGSVSTLKIQRTQQEDSAVYLCASSLEFGATNEKLFFGSGTQLSVL.

The chain employs TRBV9 and TRBJ2-3, with D possibly being TRBD1 (6 bases). The CDR3 loop spans 14 amino acids. V was cut by 1 base and J by 2 bases, with 8 bases left in between. Germline lookup yields CDR1 SGDLS and CDR2 YYNGEE. The CDR3 region is CASSVSGDTDTQYF. The CDR3 coding sequence is TGTGCCAGCAGCGTATCAGGGGACACAGATACGCAGTATTTT.